This T cell receptor beta chain emerged from a study of cytomegalovirus exposure and HLA in healthy donors. Study results and limitations: Exclusion as indistinguishable affected some V segments, including TRBV6-2 and TRBV6-3. Overall, roughly 160 TCR beta chains were annotated as cytomegalovirus-associated. Presence/absence analyses supposed approximately even sequencing depth among donors.

Primers for the PCR totalled 60 Vbeta and 13 Jbeta. The assay was immunoSEQ multiplex PCR, and TCRdb's table has in-frame clones only and misses some. Among approximately 50,000 clones listed, roughly 80% were seen once. Donors likely had unrecorded immune exposures despite being nominally healthy when sampled. Looked up from germline, CDR1 is SGHNT and CDR2 is YENEEA. This CDR3 is 14 amino acids long. With 1 base removed from V and 0 bases from J, the gap between germline ends came to 6 bases. In this sample, this clone turned up a few times. Its cognate antigen is unknown. Sequenced sample: PBMCs. The chain recombines TRBV11-3 with TRBJ1-1; no clear D. The clonotype comes from a man aged 25-45 years in good health and CMV-seronegative. This CDR3 reads CASSLGGMNTEAFF. The DNA of the CDR3 is TGTGCCAGCAGCTTAGGAGGGATGAACACTGAAGCTTTCTTT.